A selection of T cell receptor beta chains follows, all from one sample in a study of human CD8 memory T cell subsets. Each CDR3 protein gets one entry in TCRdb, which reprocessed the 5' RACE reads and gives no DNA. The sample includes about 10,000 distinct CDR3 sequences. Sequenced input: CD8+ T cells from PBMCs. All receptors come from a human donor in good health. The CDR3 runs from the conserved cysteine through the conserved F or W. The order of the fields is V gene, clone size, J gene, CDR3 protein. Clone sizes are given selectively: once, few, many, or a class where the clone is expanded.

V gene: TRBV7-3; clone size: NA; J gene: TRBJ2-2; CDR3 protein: CASSLSNGELFF
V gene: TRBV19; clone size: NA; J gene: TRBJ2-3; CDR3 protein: CASSTPGLETDTQYF
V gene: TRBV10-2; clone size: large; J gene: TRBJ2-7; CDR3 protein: CASSVQAARDEQYF
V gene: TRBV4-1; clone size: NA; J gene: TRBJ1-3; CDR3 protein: CASSGTSPDTIYF
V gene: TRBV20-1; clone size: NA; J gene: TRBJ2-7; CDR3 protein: CSARPRDLPSYEQYF
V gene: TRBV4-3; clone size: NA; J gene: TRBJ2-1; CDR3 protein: CASSQDRAGSVGEQFF
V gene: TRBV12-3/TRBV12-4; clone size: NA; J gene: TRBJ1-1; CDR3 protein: CASSVTYTEAFF
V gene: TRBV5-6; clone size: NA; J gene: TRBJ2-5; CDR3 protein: CASSLAGRYQETQYF
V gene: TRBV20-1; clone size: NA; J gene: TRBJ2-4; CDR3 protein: CSADDPWGQAKNIQYF
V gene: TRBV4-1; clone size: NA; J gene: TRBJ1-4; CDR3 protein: CASSQTGGEGEKLFF
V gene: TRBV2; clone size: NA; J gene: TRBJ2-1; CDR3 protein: CASRLAGGPYNEQFF
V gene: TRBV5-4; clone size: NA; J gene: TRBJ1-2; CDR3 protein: CASSVSGTGYGYTF
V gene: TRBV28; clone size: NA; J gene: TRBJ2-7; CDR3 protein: CASSWAGSSYEQYF
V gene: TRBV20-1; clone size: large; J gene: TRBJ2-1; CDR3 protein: CSACDTGFDEQFF
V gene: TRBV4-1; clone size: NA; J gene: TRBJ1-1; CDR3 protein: CASSQEAGGTEAFF
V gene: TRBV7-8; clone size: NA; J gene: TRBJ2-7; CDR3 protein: CASSLGASGIPEQYF
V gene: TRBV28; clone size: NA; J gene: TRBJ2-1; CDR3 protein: CASSSGLWGFF
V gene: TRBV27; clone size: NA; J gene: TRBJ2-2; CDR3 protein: CATRLGRAQGGAGELFF